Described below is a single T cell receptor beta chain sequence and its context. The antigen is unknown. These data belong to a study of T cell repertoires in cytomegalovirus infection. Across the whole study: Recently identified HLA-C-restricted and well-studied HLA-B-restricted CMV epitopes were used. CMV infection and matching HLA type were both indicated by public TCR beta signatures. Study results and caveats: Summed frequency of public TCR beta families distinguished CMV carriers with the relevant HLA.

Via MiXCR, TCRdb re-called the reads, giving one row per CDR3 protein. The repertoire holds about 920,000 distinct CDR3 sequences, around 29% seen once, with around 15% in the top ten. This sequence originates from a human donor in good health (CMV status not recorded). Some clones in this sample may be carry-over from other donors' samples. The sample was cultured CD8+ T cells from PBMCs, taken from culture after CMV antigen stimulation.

The CDR3 reads CASSEEPGQGLNIQYF. CDR3 DNA sequence: TGTGCCAGCAGTGAAGAACCAGGACAGGGACTAAACATTCAGTACTTC. V gene TRBV6-1 combines with J gene TRBJ2-4, with 8 bases aligning to TRBD1. The CDR3 runs to 16 residues. V gave up 1 base and J gave up 6 bases; unmatched junction bases: 8. Germline V gene sequence: CDR1 MNHNS, CDR2 SASEGT.